These 20 T cell receptor beta chains came from one sample sequenced in a study of beta chain features in type 1 diabetes. Points from the study as a whole: Type 1 diabetes patients had TCRB CDR3s that were shorter (moderately but significantly so) in all four CD4+ subsets.

These receptors' targets are unknown. The study reverse transcribed the entire isolated RNA, so it sequenced expressed TCRB transcripts. The repertoire was sequenced with immunoSEQ multiplex PCR; TCRdb's copy has only in-frame clones and lacks some. Altogether around 710,000 clones are present, roughly 12% being singletons, with the ten largest covering more than 0.09%. Sequencing input: naive CD4+ T cells from blood. The origin of the receptors is a man aged 30-40 years with type 1 diabetes.

This clone was counted only a few times. The gene calls are TRBV27 and TRBJ2-3, with 13 bases lining up with TRBD2. The junction had 7 bases not matched to a gene; V was cut back by 6 bases and J by 7 bases. Germline loops: CDR1 MNHEY, CDR2 SMNVEV (reference sequence). The CDR3 runs 15 residues. The CDR3 DNA reads as TGTGCCAGCAGCCCAAGGACTAGCGGGGGATATACGCAGTATTTT. Translated, it gives CASSPRTSGGYTQYF.

This clone was detected only a few times. This chain links TRBV7-3 with TRBJ2-3, with no clear D. The CDR3 has 15 amino acids. Germline CDR1 SGHTA, CDR2 FQGTGA. Trimming left V 2 bases short and J 0 bases short, with 9 bases between. CDR3 residues: CASSLQTASTDTQYF. The DNA for the CDR3 is TGTGCCAGCAGCTTACAGACCGCTAGCACAGATACGCAGTATTTT.

In its sample, this clone was seen a few times. The rearrangement uses TRBV28 and TRBJ2-1; 7 positions match TRBD2. CDR1 and CDR2 (germline): MDHEN, SYDVKM. The CDR3 covers 18 residues. Germline trimming cut 4 bases from V and 3 bases from J; bases unmatched to any gene: 15. CDR3 loop: CASSSPASSGSYYNEQFF. As DNA, the CDR3 is TGTGCCAGCAGTTCTCCCGCCTCTAGCGGTTCCTACTACAATGAGCAGTTCTTC.

The sample holds a few counts of this clone. The chain has TRBV28 and TRBJ1-4, with D perhaps matching TRBD1 (5 bases). V lost 4 bases to trimming and J lost 3 bases, with 12 bases between them. This CDR3 comprises 15 residues. Germline V CDR1 and CDR2: MDHEN, SYDVKM. CDR3 residues: CASSSSTAPNEKLFF. DNA for the CDR3: TGTGCCAGCAGTTCATCGACAGCTCCTAATGAAAAACTGTTTTTT.

This clone appeared a few times. This same CDR3 is encoded by further DNA sequences in the sample. This chain joins TRBV5-1 and TRBJ2-6, with D hard to call. The CDR3 loop spans 15 amino acids. Trimming pared 0 bases from V and 0 bases from J, leaving 4 bases between. The V gene's germline CDR1 is SGHRS and CDR2 YFSETQ. This CDR3 reads CASSLGNSGANVLTF. As DNA, the CDR3 is TGCGCCAGCAGCTTGGGTAACTCTGGGGCCAACGTCCTGACTTTC. The whole variable domain, filled in from reference TRBV5-1 and TRBJ2-6, reads KAGVTQTPRYLIKTRGQQVTLSCSPISGHRSVSWYQQTPGQGLQFLFEYFSETQRNKGNFPGRFSGRQFSNSRSEMNVSTLELGDSALYLCASSLGNSGANVLTFGAGSRLTVL.

This clone occurred a few times. The chain has TRBV7-2 and TRBJ1-4; D not certain. V was cut by 5 bases and J by 3 bases, with 7 bases left in between. CDR3 size: 13 residues. CDR1 is SGHTA, CDR2 FQGNSA, per germline. The CDR3 coding sequence is TGTGCCAGCAGCCTACCCCCTAATGAAAAACTGTTTTTT. This sequence encodes CASSLPPNEKLFF.

As concerns this clone: Relative to the germline gene, one junction end is altered; a read error may explain this. The rearrangement uses TRBV10-3 and TRBJ1-2, with D uncertain. Germline-derived CDR1 and CDR2 are ENHRY and SYGVKD. The CDR3 extends over 14 amino acids. The CDR3 nucleotides are TGTGCCAGCAGTTCCTATTCTGGGCAACGTGGCTACACCTTC. It encodes CASSSYSGQRGYTF.

The chain recombines TRBV5-1 with TRBJ2-7, with D perhaps TRBD1 (6 bases). In germline, CDR1 is SGHRS, CDR2 YFSETQ. There are 16 residues in the CDR3. V lost 0 bases to trimming and J lost 0 bases, with 13 bases between them. CDR3 in DNA: TGCGCCAGCAGCTTGGCCGGTAGGACAGACTCCTACGAGCAGTACTTC. It specifies CASSLAGRTDSYEQYF.

This clone was seen only a few times. The chain employs TRBV7-2 and TRBJ2-7, with D uncertain. The CDR3 consists of 13 residues. Between the trimmed V and J ends, which lost 3 bases and 3 bases, there was a span of 9 bases. Germline CDR1 reads SGHTA; CDR2 reads FQGNSA. CDR3 in amino acids: CASSFLEHYEQYF. The CDR3 bases are TGTGCCAGCAGCTTCCTGGAGCACTACGAGCAGTACTTC.

Only a few counts were recorded for this clone. The chain joins TRBV4-2 to TRBJ2-3, with D possibly TRBD2 on 6 matching bases. The CDR3 sequence is 17 residues long. Trimming removed 0 bases from V and 4 bases from J, with 17 bases in between. Germline CDR1 reads LGHNA; CDR2 reads YNFKEQ. The CDR3 coding sequence is TGTGCCAGCAGCCAAGATAGGCGGGGCTGGCTGGCAGATACGCAGTATTTT. It codes for CASSQDRRGWLADTQYF.

A remark on this clone: Other DNA sequences from this sample encode an identical CDR3 as well. The gene calls are TRBV5-1 and TRBJ2-4; 8 bases match TRBD1. V shed 3 bases and J 6 bases; nucleotides not matched to a gene: 5. This CDR3 spans 14 amino acids. Germline CDR1 reads SGHRS; CDR2 reads YFSETQ. Here the CDR3 reads CASSSGGPGNIQYF. The CDR3 bases are TGCGCCAGCAGCTCAGGGGGCCCCGGAAACATTCAGTACTTC.

The V and J genes are TRBV7-8 and TRBJ2-1, with 14 bases matching TRBD2. This CDR3 is 15 amino acids long. The germline gives CDR1 SGHVS, CDR2 FQNEAQ. V was clipped by 4 bases and J by 9 bases; unmatched bases: 5. This chain's CDR3 is CASSSTSGGASEQFF. In nucleotides, the CDR3 is TGTGCCAGCAGCTCGACTAGCGGGGGGGCTAGTGAGCAGTTCTTC.

J is TRBJ1-1 and V is TRBV27, with a tentative D call TRBD1 (5 bases). Germline values: CDR1 MNHEY, CDR2 SMNVEV (reference sequence). The CDR3 is 13 amino acids. Trimming took off 5 bases at V and 10 bases at J, with 17 bases between the two ends. The CDR3 sequence: CASSPHDRTGAFF. For the CDR3, the DNA is TGTGCCAGCAGTCCGCATGACAGAACCGGAGCTTTCTTT.

This clone was detected only a few times. The rearrangement links TRBV19 to TRBJ2-1, with D tentatively TRBD2 (5 bases). The V end lost 3 bases, the J end lost 9 bases, and 12 bases lay between the germline ends. This CDR3 has 13 residues. Germline lookup yields CDR1 LNHDA and CDR2 SQIVND (reference sequence). CDR3 DNA sequence: TGTGCCAGTAGTATCGGACTTCGGTTTGAGCAGTTCTTC. The encoded protein is CASSIGLRFEQFF.

The CDR3 DNA follows: TGTGCCAGCAGCGTTGGGACAGCAGCTAACTATGGCTACACCTTC. Protein: CASSVGTAANYGYTF. The chain carries TRBV5-6 and TRBJ1-2; 7 bases fit TRBD1. The germline V gene encodes CDR1 SGHDT and CDR2 YYEEEE. V shed 4 bases, J shed 0 bases, and the junction held 6 bases outside the gene matches. This CDR3 region has 15 residues.

This clone has a handful of counts. V usage is TRBV25-1 and J usage is TRBJ2-7; D tentatively reads TRBD1 or TRBD2 (5 bases each). The CDR3 is made up of 14 amino acids. Looked up from germline, CDR1 is MGHDK and CDR2 is SYGVNS. V was cut by 4 bases and J by 3 bases, with 13 bases left in between. The CDR3 nucleotides read TGTGCCAGCAGTGCCAAGGGACGGCACTACGAGCAGTACTTC. Amino acid sequence: CASSAKGRHYEQYF.

V gene TRBV6-1 combines with J gene TRBJ2-2; D not certain. Germline values: CDR1 MNHNS, CDR2 SASEGT. The ends were cut back, 6 bases at V and 1 base at J, with 3 bases in the middle. This CDR3 region has 12 residues. CDR3 DNA sequence: TGTGCCAGCAGGATGAACACCGGGGAGCTGTTTTTT. Translating it yields CASRMNTGELFF.

A few counts support this clone. The chain has TRBV7-9 and TRBJ2-1; D is ambiguous. This CDR3 comprises 16 residues. Trimming left V 1 base short and J 8 bases short, with 18 bases between. The germline V gene has CDR1 SEHNR and CDR2 FQNEAQ (reference sequence). Here the CDR3 reads CASSLVGLPTADEQFF. In DNA form, the CDR3 reads TGTGCCAGCAGCTTAGTCGGGCTGCCCACGGCGGATGAGCAGTTCTTC.

This clone was picked up a small number of times. The V gene is TRBV7-9, the J gene TRBJ1-4; D gene uncertain. Germline CDR1 is SEHNR and CDR2 is FQNEAQ (reference sequence). The CDR3 has 16 residues. Between the trimmed V and J ends, which lost 3 bases and 8 bases, there was a span of 19 bases. DNA for the CDR3: TGTGCCAGCAGCTTTGGACTGGGGTGGACGGCAGAAAAACTGTTTTTT. Translation gives CASSFGLGWTAEKLFF.

In this sample, this clone turned up a few times. The chain combines TRBV2 with TRBJ1-1; the match to TRBD1 covers 8 bases. Trimming cost V 5 bases and J 4 bases; bases outside gene matches: 6. The CDR3 totals 14 residues. The germline gives CDR1 SNHLY, CDR2 FYNNEI. CDR3 coding DNA: TGTGCCAGCAGTCCCGGACAGGGCGGCACTGAAGCTTTCTTT. The encoded protein is CASSPGQGGTEAFF.